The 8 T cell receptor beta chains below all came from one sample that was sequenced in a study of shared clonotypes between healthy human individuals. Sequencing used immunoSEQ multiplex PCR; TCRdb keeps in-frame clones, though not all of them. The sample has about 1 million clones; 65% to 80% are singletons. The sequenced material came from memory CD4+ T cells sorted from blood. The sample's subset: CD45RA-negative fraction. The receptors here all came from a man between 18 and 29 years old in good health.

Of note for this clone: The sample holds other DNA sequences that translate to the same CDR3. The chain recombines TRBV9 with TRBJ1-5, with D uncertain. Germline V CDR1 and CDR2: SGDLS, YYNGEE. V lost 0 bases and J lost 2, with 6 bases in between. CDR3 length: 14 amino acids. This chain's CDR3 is CASSVGDGNQPQHF. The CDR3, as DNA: TGTGCCAGCAGCGTAGGGGATGGCAATCAGCCCCAGCATTTT.

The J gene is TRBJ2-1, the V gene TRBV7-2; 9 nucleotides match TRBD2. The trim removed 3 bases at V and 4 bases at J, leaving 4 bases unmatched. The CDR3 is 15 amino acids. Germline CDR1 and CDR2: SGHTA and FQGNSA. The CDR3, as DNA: TGTGCCAGCAGCTTGAGCGGGAGGACATACAATGAGCAGTTCTTC. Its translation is CASSLSGRTYNEQFF.

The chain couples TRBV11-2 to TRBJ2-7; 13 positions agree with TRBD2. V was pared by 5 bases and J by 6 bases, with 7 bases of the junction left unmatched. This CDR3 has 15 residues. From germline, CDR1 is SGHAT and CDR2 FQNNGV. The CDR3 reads CASSSGTSGVGEQYF. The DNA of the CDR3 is TGTGCCAGCAGCAGTGGGACTAGCGGGGTGGGCGAGCAGTACTTC.

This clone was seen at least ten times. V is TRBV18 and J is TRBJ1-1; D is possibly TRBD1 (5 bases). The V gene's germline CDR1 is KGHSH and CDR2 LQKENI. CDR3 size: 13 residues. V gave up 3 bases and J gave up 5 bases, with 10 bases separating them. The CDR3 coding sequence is TGTGCCAGCTCACCGGGGGAGAGGACTGAAGCTTTCTTT. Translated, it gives CASSPGERTEAFF.

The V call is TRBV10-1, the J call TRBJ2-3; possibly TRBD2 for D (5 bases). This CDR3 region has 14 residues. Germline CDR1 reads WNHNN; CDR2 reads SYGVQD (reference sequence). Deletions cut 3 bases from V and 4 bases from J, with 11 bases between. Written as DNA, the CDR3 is TGCGCCAGCAGTGATCTATGGGGAGCAGATACGCAGTATTTT. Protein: CASSDLWGADTQYF.

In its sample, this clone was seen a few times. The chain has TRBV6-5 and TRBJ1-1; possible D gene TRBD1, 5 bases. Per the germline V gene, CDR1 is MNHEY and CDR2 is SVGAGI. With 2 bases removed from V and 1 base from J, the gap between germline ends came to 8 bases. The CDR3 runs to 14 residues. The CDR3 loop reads CASSYRDWNTEAFF. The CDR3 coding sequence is TGTGCCAGCAGTTACAGGGACTGGAACACTGAAGCTTTCTTT.

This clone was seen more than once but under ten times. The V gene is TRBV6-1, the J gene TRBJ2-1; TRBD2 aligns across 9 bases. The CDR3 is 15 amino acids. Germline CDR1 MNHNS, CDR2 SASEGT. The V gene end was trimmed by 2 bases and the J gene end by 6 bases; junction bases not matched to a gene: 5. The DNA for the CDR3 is TGTGCCAGCAGTGAAAGTGGCGGGAGGGTCAATGAGCAGTTCTTC. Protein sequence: CASSESGGRVNEQFF.

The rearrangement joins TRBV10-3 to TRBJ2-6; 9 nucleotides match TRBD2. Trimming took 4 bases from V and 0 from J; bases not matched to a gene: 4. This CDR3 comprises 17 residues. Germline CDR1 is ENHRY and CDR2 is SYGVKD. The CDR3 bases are TGTGCCATCAGTGTTGGTAGCGGGGGCTCTGGGGCCAACGTCCTGACTTTC. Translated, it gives CAISVGSGGSGANVLTF.